These 24 T cell receptor beta chains share one sample of origin, sequenced in a study of T cell repertoires in cytomegalovirus infection. For these TCRs, the target antigens are not known. From the reads, TCRdb called clonotypes with MiXCR, one entry per CDR3 protein. The table has about 130,000 distinct CDR3 sequences, around 32% seen once. The specimen was CD8+ T cells from cultured PBMCs, collected from culture after CMV antigen stimulation. These receptors were collected from a human donor in good health (CMV status not recorded). Some clones in this sample may be carry-over from other donors' samples.

The CDR3 DNA is TGTGCCAGCAGCTTATGGGGGGCCCTGAACACTGAAGCTTTCTTT. Translation: CASSLWGALNTEAFF. The chain uses TRBV11-2 and TRBJ1-1, with a possible D match to TRBD1 (6 bases). With 2 bases removed from V and 0 bases from J, the gap between germline ends came to 10 bases. This CDR3 contains 15 residues. In germline, CDR1 is SGHAT, CDR2 FQNNGV. Full variable domain (rest looked up from reference TRBV11-2 and TRBJ1-1): EAGVAQSPRYKIIEKRQSVAFWCNPISGHATLYWYQQILGQGPKLLIQFQNNGVVDDSQLPKDRFSAERLKGVDSTLKIQPAKLEDSAVYLCASSLWGALNTEAFFGQGTRLTVV.

This clonotype was detected many times. The chain joins TRBV29-1 to TRBJ2-5; 10 nucleotides agree with TRBD2. This CDR3 contains 15 residues. Trimming removed 3 bases from V and 5 bases from J; junction bases left unmatched: 9. CDR1 is SQVTM and CDR2 is ANQGSEA in the germline V gene. The CDR3 bases are TGCAGCGTTGATATGAGCGGGGGGGCGTGGGAGACCCAGTACTTC. Its translation is CSVDMSGGAWETQYF.

This chain joins TRBV6-2 or TRBV6-3 and TRBJ2-1, with 9 bases fitting TRBD2. Trimming took 5 bases from V and 7 from J; bases not matched to a gene: 9. Germline values: CDR1 MNHEY, CDR2 SVGEGT. The CDR3 extends over 15 amino acids. The DNA for the CDR3 is TGTGCCAGCAGTACCGGGACTAGCTTCCCAAATGAGCAGTTCTTC. Translation gives CASSTGTSFPNEQFF.

The table lists this clonotype with many counts. V gene TRBV7-2 combines with J gene TRBJ2-2; D might be TRBD1 or TRBD2, each matching 5 bases. With 1 base removed from V and 5 bases from J, the gap between germline ends came to 5 bases. The CDR3 is made up of 13 amino acids. Looked up from germline, CDR1 is SGHTA and CDR2 is FQGNSA. CDR3 sequence (DNA): TGTGCCAGCAGCTTAGGGGGGACCGGGGAGCTGTTTTTT. This gives the protein CASSLGGTGELFF. Variable domain in full (rest from reference TRBV7-2 and TRBJ2-2): GAGVSQSPSNKVTEKGKDVELRCDPISGHTALYWYRQSLGQGLEFLIYFQGNSAPDKSGLPSDRFSAERTGGSVSTLTIQRTQQEDSAVYLCASSLGGTGELFFGEGSRLTVL.

This clonotype was seen many times. The V gene is TRBV11-3, the J gene TRBJ1-1; D is ambiguous. CDR1 is SGHNT and CDR2 is YENEEA in the germline V gene. The CDR3 totals 15 residues. Trimming cost V 5 bases and J 4 bases, with 17 bases left between them. In nucleotides, the CDR3 is TGTGCCAGCAGCCCAGATCCGAGTCCGGGCACTGAAGCTTTCTTT. Translated, it gives CASSPDPSPGTEAFF.

This chain links TRBV28 with TRBJ2-7; D call uncertain. The germline V gene encodes CDR1 MDHEN and CDR2 SYDVKM. The CDR3 spans 12 residues. V shed 3 bases and J shed 5 bases, with 8 bases lying between them. The DNA for the CDR3 is TGTGCCAGCAGTTTTGCGGCCGACGAGCAGTACTTC. It encodes CASSFAADEQYF.

This clonotype was seen only a few times. V usage is TRBV28 and J usage is TRBJ2-2; no reliable D call. The CDR3 is 15 amino acids. V was cut by 8 bases and J by 6 bases, with 19 bases left in between. Per the germline V gene, CDR1 is MDHEN and CDR2 is SYDVKM. The CDR3 sequence: CASLDRQLAAGELFF. For the CDR3, the DNA is TGTGCCAGCTTAGATCGGCAGTTAGCCGCCGGGGAGCTGTTTTTT.

The genes are TRBV2 and TRBJ1-1; the D gene is possibly TRBD1 (5 bases). The CDR3 runs to 12 residues. Germline V lookup: CDR1 SNHLY, CDR2 FYNNEI. Trimming cost V 9 bases and J 6 bases, with 14 bases left between them. As DNA, the CDR3 is TGTGCCAGGAAGGGACCGCCATCTGAAGCTTTCTTT. Protein product: CARKGPPSEAFF.

CDR3 in amino acids: CASSPAAQQETQYF. The CDR3 region has the DNA TGCGCCAGCAGCCCCGCCGCTCAACAAGAGACCCAGTACTTC. The chain employs TRBV4-3 and TRBJ2-5; D not certain. Germline CDR1 is LGHNA and CDR2 is YSLEER. CDR3 length: 14 residues. The V gene lost 4 bases and the J gene lost 2 bases, with 11 bases spanning the gap.

The J gene is TRBJ1-1, the V gene TRBV29-1, with D uncertain. The CDR3 loop spans 11 amino acids. V lost 2 bases to trimming and J lost 5 bases, with 6 bases between them. Germline values: CDR1 SQVTM, CDR2 ANQGSEA. DNA for the CDR3: TGCAGCGTTGAACTCAAAACTGAAGCTTTCTTT. Translated, it gives CSVELKTEAFF.

V and J are TRBV28 and TRBJ1-3; 7 bases are shared with TRBD1. The CDR3 contains 17 residues. Germline CDR1 is MDHEN and CDR2 is SYDVKM. V trimming: 2 bases; J trimming: 2 bases; junction bases outside the gene matches: 9. CDR3 DNA: TGTGCCAGCAGTTTACCCGACAGGGTGGTCGCTGGAAACACCATATATTTT. Residues: CASSLPDRVVAGNTIYF.

The chain employs TRBV19 and TRBJ2-7; D is tentatively TRBD1 or TRBD2 (5 bases each). The CDR3 has 14 residues. Germline V CDR1 and CDR2: LNHDA, SQIVND (reference sequence). Trimming shortened V by 8 bases and J by 0 bases, and 14 bases separated the two germline ends. The CDR3 protein is CASGISGASYEQYF. The CDR3 nucleotides read TGTGCCAGTGGGATTTCCGGGGCCTCCTACGAGCAGTACTTC.

This clonotype was found many times. The rearrangement uses TRBV7-9 and TRBJ1-2; D gene unclear. The CDR3 is 13 amino acids. Per germline, CDR1 SEHNR and CDR2 FQNEAQ (reference sequence). With 5 bases removed from V and 6 bases from J, the gap between germline ends came to 13 bases. CDR3 sequence (DNA): TGTGCCAGCAGCCAGGAGAACGAGGATGGCTACACCTTC. Translated, it gives CASSQENEDGYTF.

This clonotype was observed a handful of times. The chain has TRBV10-3 and TRBJ2-3; D perhaps matches TRBD2 (7 bases). The germline V and J ends were trimmed by 6 bases and 1 base, with 17 bases remaining between them. Germline V gene sequence: CDR1 ENHRY, CDR2 SYGVKD. The CDR3 totals 16 residues. The CDR3 DNA reads TGTGCCATCAGAATTGGTCGGGGGGCCGGCACAGATACGCAGTATTTT. It specifies CAIRIGRGAGTDTQYF.

The chain employs TRBV25-1 and TRBJ2-7; the D gene is possibly TRBD2 (8 bases). Trimming pared 7 bases from V and 6 bases from J, leaving 22 bases between. Germline-derived CDR1 and CDR2 are MGHDK and SYGVNS. This CDR3 is 15 amino acids long. CDR3 sequence reads: CASTGGAGGWGEQYF. In DNA, the CDR3 is TGTGCCAGCACAGGGGGGGCGGGGGGATGGGGCGAGCAGTACTTC.

The V gene is TRBV13, the J gene TRBJ1-6; D is ambiguous. Trimming pared 1 base from V and 7 bases from J, leaving 14 bases between. This CDR3 contains 16 residues. Germline CDR1 reads PRHDT; CDR2 reads FYEKMQ (reference sequence). This chain's CDR3 is CASSLARRQVNSPLHF. CDR3 nucleotides: TGTGCCAGCAGCTTAGCGCGGAGGCAGGTGAATTCACCCCTCCACTTT.

The chain has TRBV4-2 and TRBJ1-5; possible D gene TRBD1, 5 bases. The CDR3 is made up of 15 amino acids. Germline V CDR1 and CDR2: LGHNA, YNFKEQ. V was pared by 4 bases and J by 3 bases, with 13 bases between. CDR3 amino acids: CASSRDGGVNQPQHF. CDR3 in DNA: TGTGCCAGCAGCCGCGACGGGGGGGTCAATCAGCCCCAGCATTTT.

Ten or more counts support this clonotype. The chain couples TRBV6-1 to TRBJ1-5, with a tentative D call TRBD1 (5 bases). Germline lookup yields CDR1 MNHNS and CDR2 SASEGT. Trimming left V 3 bases short and J 9 bases short, with 18 bases between. This CDR3 contains 15 residues. CDR3 sequence: CASSEVRASRGPQHF. The CDR3 bases are TGTGCCAGCAGTGAGGTCAGGGCGTCGAGGGGGCCCCAGCATTTT.

This clonotype was observed a few times. The rearrangement links TRBV25-1 to TRBJ2-7, with D maybe TRBD1 (5 bases). V shed 5 bases and J shed 5 bases, with 10 bases lying between them. CDR3 size: 12 residues. Germline CDR1 reads MGHDK; CDR2 reads SYGVNS. The CDR3 here is CASSQGRHEQYF. CDR3 sequence (DNA): TGTGCCAGCAGTCAGGGTAGACACGAGCAGTACTTC.

The chain combines TRBV4-1 with TRBJ2-7; the match to TRBD1 covers 7 bases. Germline CDR1 and CDR2: MGHRA and YSYEKL. The ends lost 2 bases at V and 1 base at J; junction bases unmatched: 5. There are 15 residues in the CDR3. The CDR3 region is CASSQYRGWSYEQYF. CDR3 in DNA: TGCGCCAGCAGCCAATACAGGGGATGGTCCTACGAGCAGTACTTC.

This CDR3 is CASSPPAASGGAQYPYNEQFF. Here the CDR3 DNA reads TGTGCCAGCTCACCACCGGCGGCTAGCGGGGGGGCCCAATATCCATACAATGAGCAGTTCTTC. The chain links TRBV18 to TRBJ2-1, with TRBD2 matching over 12 bases. The J segment lost 4 bases and the V segment lost 0 bases, leaving 16 bases of the junction unmatched. The CDR3 is 21 amino acids. Germline lookup yields CDR1 KGHSH and CDR2 LQKENI.

This clonotype was found many times. This chain uses TRBV7-2 with TRBJ2-7; 10 bases map to TRBD1. The CDR3 covers 14 residues. V lost 5 bases to trimming and J lost 0 bases; unmatched junction nucleotides: 1. Germline-derived CDR1 and CDR2 are SGHTA and FQGNSA. The CDR3 DNA follows: TGTGCCAGCAGCGGACAGGGGGGCTCCTACGAGCAGTACTTC. This codes for CASSGQGGSYEQYF. The full variable domain, in which reference TRBV7-2 and TRBJ2-7 provide the parts outside the CDR3, is GAGVSQSPSNKVTEKGKDVELRCDPISGHTALYWYRQSLGQGLEFLIYFQGNSAPDKSGLPSDRFSAERTGGSVSTLTIQRTQQEDSAVYLCASSGQGGSYEQYFGPGTRLTVT.

This clonotype was detected a few times. The chain combines TRBV27 with TRBJ2-7; no firm D call. V lost 6 bases to trimming and J lost 0 bases, with 9 bases between them. This CDR3 has 13 amino acids. CDR1 is MNHEY, CDR2 SMNVEV, per germline (reference sequence). CDR3 nucleotide sequence: TGTGCCAGCAGGGCCCCAGGCTCCTACGAGCAGTACTTC. Translating gives CASRAPGSYEQYF.

This clonotype was seen repeatedly, ten times or more. The J gene is TRBJ1-2, the V gene TRBV7-2, with D perhaps matching TRBD1 (5 bases). Germline values: CDR1 SGHTA, CDR2 FQGNSA. V was trimmed by 5 bases and J by 4 bases, leaving 11 bases between them. The CDR3 contains 13 residues. This CDR3 reads CASSPQDRYGYTF. In DNA form, the CDR3 reads TGTGCCAGCAGCCCACAGGACCGCTATGGCTACACCTTC. Full variable domain (rest looked up from reference TRBV7-2 and TRBJ1-2): GAGVSQSPSNKVTEKGKDVELRCDPISGHTALYWYRQSLGQGLEFLIYFQGNSAPDKSGLPSDRFSAERTGGSVSTLTIQRTQQEDSAVYLCASSPQDRYGYTFGSGTRLTVV.